This T cell receptor beta chain was identified during a study of graft-versus-host responses after intestinal transplantation. Turning to the study itself: Every transplant recipient was induced with anti-thymocyte globulin, then maintained on tacrolimus and steroids for around 3 years. The study, taken as a whole, reports: There were GvH clones found in recipient marrow, and some of them appeared first in ileum or blood.

The method was immunoSEQ multiplex PCR; TCRdb's version includes in-frame clones alone and lacks a portion of them. Among some 77,000 clones listed, 92% were seen once. CDR1 and CDR2 (germline): SGHDN, FVKESK. The CDR3 is made up of 16 amino acids. V lost 3 bases and J 5 bases, leaving 17 bases between the germline ends. As regards this clone: The antigen is unknown.

Material: PBMCs, obtained 98 days after intestinal transplantation. The clonotype comes from a human patient who received an intestinal transplant, so some T cells may come from the graft donor. The rearrangement joins TRBV14 to TRBJ2-1, with D perhaps TRBD2 (5 bases). The CDR3 loop reads CASSHFQRIVDNEQFF. CDR3 sequence (DNA): TGTGCCAGCAGCCATTTTCAGCGGATCGTGGACAATGAGCAGTTCTTC.